This record looks at one T cell receptor beta chain sequence and its context. CDR3 length: 16 residues. V was cut by 6 bases and J by 0 bases, with 15 bases left in between. Germline V CDR1 and CDR2: ENHRY, SYGVKD. This sample stems from a study of blood T cell repertoires in COVID-19. Study background: COVID-19 samples, acute and convalescent, were from the United States, Italy and Spain.

TCRdb's copy holds only in-frame clones and misses some; the assay was immunoSEQ multiplex PCR. Of tens of thousands of clones listed, around 79% are singletons. The clonotype originates from a human donor in a cohort sampled during active COVID-19. The J gene is TRBJ1-3, the V gene TRBV10-3, with TRBD1 as a possible D gene (5 bases). Sequenced input: peripheral blood. Here the CDR3 reads CAISAETALSGNTIYF. CDR3 coding DNA: TGTGCCATCAGCGCCGAGACAGCGCTCTCTGGAAACACCATATATTTT.